The T cell receptor beta chain described here comes from a study of Ad26.COV2.S vaccination and SARS-CoV-2 variants. Treatment meaning: around 19 received Ad26.COV2.S at low or high dose, single or two shots; 5 received placebo; per-sample allocation not given. The study sampled participants on day 63 after the first vaccine or placebo injection. Profiling relied on immunoSEQ multiplex PCR, and the TCRdb table lists in-frame clones only, not all of them. The sample holds 200,000 to 250,000 clones, approximately 87% seen once. V gave up 0 bases and J gave up 10 bases; unmatched junction bases: 4. The CDR3 is made up of 14 amino acids. In germline, CDR1 is SGHRS, CDR2 YFSETQ.

The TCR sequence derives from a person between 18 and 60 years old who received the Ad26.COV2.S COVID-19 vaccine or a placebo. V is TRBV5-1 and J is TRBJ2-1; 10 positions agree with TRBD2. Sequenced here: peripheral blood, sampled in a trial of Ad26.COV2.S vaccine versus placebo. The CDR3: CASSLELAGWEQFF. CDR3 nucleotides: TGCGCCAGCAGCTTGGAACTAGCGGGATGGGAGCAGTTCTTC.